One sample yielded the 28 T cell receptor beta chains listed below, sequenced in a study of shared clonotypes between healthy human individuals (dated by TCRdb to the early 2020s). Receptors were amplified or captured by the immunoSEQ multiplex PCR assay. What TCRdb holds here is the immuneACCESS table cut down to in-frame rearrangements. Part of the clones is not present; checked against another copy, under half of the missing clones reflect an unresolved V gene, and the others are unexplained. The sample table shows 600,000 to 750,000 clones, and less than 80% are seen once. Of the sample, around 1.8% is held by the ten largest clones. Sequencing input: memory CD4+ T cells sorted from blood. Sample cell subset or site, as interpreted from the label and publication: CD45RA-negative fraction. All receptors derive from a woman in her twenties or thirties in good health.

There are a few counts of this clone. The chain employs TRBV5-1 and TRBJ2-5, with D perhaps TRBD1 (7 bases). Germline V gives CDR1 SGHRS, CDR2 YFSETQ. The CDR3 totals 15 residues. Trimming removed 4 bases from V and 5 bases from J, with 18 bases in between. The CDR3 DNA sequence: TGCGCCAGCAGCCCTAATGCAGGGGGGTTGGAGACCCAGTACTTC. Protein product: CASSPNAGGLETQYF.

This sequence joins TRBV6-1 and TRBJ1-5; unclear D gene. This CDR3 contains 13 residues. Trimming took off 2 bases at V and 3 bases at J, with 5 bases between the two ends. CDR1 MNHNS and CDR2 SASEGT come from the germline V gene. This chain's CDR3 is CASSEPANQPQHF. The CDR3 DNA sequence: TGTGCCAGCAGTGAACCTGCCAATCAGCCCCAGCATTTT.

The genes are TRBV27 and TRBJ1-5; 8 bases are shared with TRBD1. Germline V gene data show CDR1 as MNHEY and CDR2 as SMNVEV (reference sequence). The trim removed 3 bases at V and 2 bases at J, leaving 15 bases unmatched. CDR3 size: 19 residues. The chain's CDR3 is CASSFLGQGGDIGNQPQHF. The CDR3 DNA sequence: TGTGCCAGCAGTTTCCTCGGACAGGGCGGGGATATTGGCAATCAGCCCCAGCATTTT.

This sequence joins TRBV30 and TRBJ2-5; 15 nucleotides match TRBD2. Germline CDR1 reads GTSNPN; CDR2 reads SVGIG (reference sequence). The CDR3 is made up of 19 amino acids. The CDR3 loop is CARASREGLAGGLGETQYF. The CDR3, as DNA: TGTGCACGAGCGTCCAGGGAAGGACTAGCGGGAGGGCTAGGGGAGACCCAGTACTTC.

The CDR3 sequence is CASSLARDYNEQFF. The CDR3 nucleotides are TGCGCCAGCAGCTTGGCCCGGGACTACAATGAGCAGTTCTTC. The chain links TRBV5-1 to TRBJ2-1; D is possibly TRBD2 (5 bases). The CDR3 runs to 14 residues. V lost 0 bases and J lost 3, with 7 bases in between. Germline V gene lookup returns CDR1 SGHRS and CDR2 YFSETQ.

This clone was found a few times. This rearrangement joins TRBV4-1 to TRBJ2-4, with 9 positions matching TRBD2. The germline V gene has CDR1 MGHRA and CDR2 YSYEKL. The CDR3 covers 18 residues. V was pared by 3 bases and J by 0 bases, with 9 bases of the junction left unmatched. CDR3 in amino acids: CASSHAWREGLAKNIQYF. In DNA form, the CDR3 reads TGCGCCAGCAGCCACGCCTGGCGGGAGGGGCTAGCCAAAAACATTCAGTACTTC.

The CDR3 loop is CASTEAKGNQPQHF. CDR3 in DNA: TGCGCCAGCACGGAGGCAAAAGGCAATCAGCCCCAGCATTTT. This rearrangement joins TRBV10-1 to TRBJ1-5, with no clear D. CDR3 size: 14 residues. V was clipped by 7 bases and J by 2 bases, with 12 bases between them. The germline V gene has CDR1 WNHNN and CDR2 SYGVQD (reference sequence).

V gene TRBV5-4 combines with J gene TRBJ2-5; D remains unclear. The CDR3 totals 13 residues. In germline, CDR1 is SGHNT, CDR2 YYREEE (reference sequence). V was trimmed by 3 bases and J by 1 base, leaving 7 bases between them. The CDR3 sequence is CASSSYPQETQYF. The CDR3 DNA reads as TGTGCCAGCAGCTCTTATCCCCAAGAGACCCAGTACTTC.

This clone was observed a few times. At one boundary the junction diverges from the germline segment, which might be a read error. V usage is TRBV15 and J usage is TRBJ2-7, with 11 bases aligning to TRBD1. There are 14 residues in the CDR3. CDR1 is LNHNV, CDR2 YYDKDF, per germline (reference sequence). CDR3 loop: CATSSVHGQGADDF. DNA of the CDR3: TGTGCCACCAGCAGTGTTCATGGACAGGGGGCGGATGACTTC.

This chain connects TRBV6-6 to TRBJ1-2, with TRBD1 matching over 7 bases. V shed 6 bases and J 0 bases; nucleotides not matched to a gene: 10. The germline V gene has CDR1 MNHNY and CDR2 SVGAGI (reference sequence). The CDR3 runs to 16 residues. For the CDR3, the DNA is TGTGCCAGCAGAAGGAACAGGGGCGCCGCTAACTATGGCTACACCTTC. The encoded protein is CASRRNRGAANYGYTF.

The chain employs TRBV9 and TRBJ2-1; 9 bases fit TRBD2. The V segment lost 0 bases and the J segment 8 bases; nucleotides outside the gene matches: 6. The germline CDR1 and CDR2 sequences are SGDLS and YYNGEE. CDR3 length: 15 residues. The CDR3 DNA reads TGTGCCAGCAGCGTAGGTAGCGGGAGTAACTATGAGCAGTTCTTC. This gives the protein CASSVGSGSNYEQFF.

The V and J genes are TRBV7-9 and TRBJ2-1; D uncertain. The CDR3 loop spans 15 amino acids. Germline V lookup: CDR1 SEHNR, CDR2 FQNEAQ (reference sequence). Deletions cut 6 bases from V and 3 bases from J, with 15 bases between. As DNA, the CDR3 is TGTGCCAGCAGTCCCCATGGTTTGGGCTACAATGAGCAGTTCTTC. Encoded protein: CASSPHGLGYNEQFF.

The chain employs TRBV5-4 and TRBJ2-3, with 7 bases aligning to TRBD2. There are 15 residues in the CDR3. Trimming took 3 bases from V and 0 from J; bases not matched to a gene: 4. Germline CDR1 and CDR2: SGHNT and YYREEE (reference sequence). CDR3: CASSWGGTSTDTQYF. Written as DNA, the CDR3 is TGTGCCAGCAGCTGGGGAGGGACCAGCACAGATACGCAGTATTTT. Drawing the rest from reference TRBV5-4 and TRBJ2-3, the complete variable domain is ETGVTQSPTHLIKTRGQQVTLRCSSQSGHNTVSWYQQALGQGPQFIFQYYREEENGRGNFPPRFSGLQFPNYSSELNVNALELDDSALYLCASSWGGTSTDTQYFGPGTRLTVL.

The gene calls are TRBV28 and TRBJ1-4; TRBD1 might be the D (5 bases). In germline, CDR1 is MDHEN, CDR2 SYDVKM. The CDR3 covers 14 residues. Trimming left V 3 bases short and J 7 bases short, with 12 bases between. Here the CDR3 reads CASSLGGGVEKLFF. CDR3 nucleotides: TGTGCCAGCAGTTTGGGGGGTGGGGTTGAAAAACTGTTTTTT.

The chain has TRBV27 and TRBJ2-6; D gene ambiguous. Trimming cost V 0 bases and J 4 bases, with 16 bases left between them. This CDR3 is 18 amino acids long. Germline CDR1 MNHEY, CDR2 SMNVEV (reference sequence). CDR3 loop: CASSLSKTSGTGANVLTF. Written as DNA, the CDR3 is TGTGCCAGCAGTTTATCAAAGACGTCGGGTACCGGGGCCAACGTCCTGACTTTC. Full variable domain (missing parts from reference TRBV27 and TRBJ2-6): EAQVTQNPRYLITVTGKKLTVTCSQNMNHEYMSWYRQDPGLGLRQIYYSMNVEVTDKGDVPEGYKVSRKEKRNFPLILESPSPNQTSLYFCASSLSKTSGTGANVLTFGAGSRLTVL.

The rearrangement uses TRBV6-5 and TRBJ1-5; 9 nucleotides align to TRBD1. The CDR3 covers 15 residues. J gave up 7 bases and V 6 bases, and 10 bases lay outside the gene matches. CDR1 is MNHEY, CDR2 SVGAGI, per germline. CDR3 coding DNA: TGTGCCAGCAGCCGGGGGGGACAGGGATACCAGCCCCAGCATTTT. The encoded protein is CASSRGGQGYQPQHF.

The V and J genes are TRBV28 and TRBJ2-7; D assignment may be TRBD1 or TRBD2 (7 bases each). This CDR3 has 16 residues. Germline V gene sequence: CDR1 MDHEN, CDR2 SYDVKM. The V end was cut by 6 bases, the J end by 3 bases, with 21 bases between. CDR3 nucleotides: TGTGCCAGCAGCCCCCCCGACAGGGAGGGTTACTACGAGCAGTACTTC. This gives the protein CASSPPDREGYYEQYF.

This clone was found a few times. V is TRBV6-1 and J is TRBJ2-7, with 12 bases matching TRBD2. V lost 6 bases and J lost 5; bases outside the gene matches: 2. The CDR3 is 13 amino acids. Germline lookup yields CDR1 MNHNS and CDR2 SASEGT. The CDR3 sequence is CASSGLAGNEQYF. CDR3 DNA sequence: TGTGCCAGCAGCGGACTAGCGGGGAACGAGCAGTACTTC.

The genes are TRBV4-2 and TRBJ2-5; no firm D call. Germline CDR1 and CDR2: LGHNA and YNFKEQ. The CDR3 loop spans 13 amino acids. Trimming took off 4 bases at V and 5 bases at J, with 11 bases between the two ends. The CDR3 protein is CASSPVGWETQYF. For the CDR3, the DNA is TGTGCCAGCAGCCCTGTCGGGTGGGAGACCCAGTACTTC.

The J gene is TRBJ2-7, the V gene TRBV9, with 11 nucleotides matching TRBD2. The germline V gene has CDR1 SGDLS and CDR2 YYNGEE. The V segment lost 3 bases and the J segment 2 bases; nucleotides outside the gene matches: 1. The CDR3 spans 14 residues. The CDR3 sequence is CASSEGLAAYEQYF. In nucleotides, the CDR3 is TGTGCCAGCAGCGAGGGACTAGCGGCCTACGAGCAGTACTTC.

The chain couples TRBV28 to TRBJ2-3, with D uncertain. Trimming left V 11 bases short and J 0 bases short, with 9 bases between. The CDR3 covers 12 residues. Germline V lookup: CDR1 MDHEN, CDR2 SYDVKM. The chain's CDR3 is CADDASTDTQYF. Written as DNA, the CDR3 is TGTGCCGACGATGCTAGCACAGATACGCAGTATTTT.

The CDR3 region has the DNA TGTGCCAGCAGGTCCGGGACAGTAATTCAGCCCCAGCATTTT. Translating gives CASRSGTVIQPQHF. The chain joins TRBV28 to TRBJ1-5; 7 bases agree with TRBD1. This CDR3 contains 14 residues. The germline V gene has CDR1 MDHEN and CDR2 SYDVKM. V shed 6 bases and J 6 bases; nucleotides not matched to a gene: 8.

The chain links TRBV28 to TRBJ2-1; D might be TRBD2 (6 bases). Germline lookup yields CDR1 MDHEN and CDR2 SYDVKM. This CDR3 has 16 amino acids. The V gene lost 2 bases and the J gene lost 2 bases, with 13 bases spanning the gap. The CDR3 sequence is CASSLRGGEPYNEQFF. CDR3 coding DNA: TGTGCCAGCAGTTTACGGGGCGGGGAGCCCTACAATGAGCAGTTCTTC.

J is TRBJ2-2 and V is TRBV27, with 13 bases aligning to TRBD2. This CDR3 region has 17 residues. V was clipped by 7 bases and J by 4 bases; unmatched bases: 9. Germline V lookup: CDR1 MNHEY, CDR2 SMNVEV (reference sequence). The CDR3 bases are TGTGCCAGCACCCGGACTAGCGGGAGAATTAGCACCGGGGAGCTGTTTTTT. It encodes CASTRTSGRISTGELFF.

V is TRBV7-9 and J is TRBJ1-2, with TRBD1 matching over 11 bases. This CDR3 comprises 15 residues. The trim removed 4 bases at V and 4 bases at J, leaving 5 bases unmatched. CDR1 is SEHNR, CDR2 FQNEAQ, per germline (reference sequence). This CDR3 reads CASSSGTGGSYGYTF. CDR3 nucleotide sequence: TGTGCCAGCAGCTCCGGGACAGGGGGGAGCTATGGCTACACCTTC. Full variable domain (outside the CDR3, taken from reference TRBV7-9 and TRBJ1-2): DTGVSQNPRHKITKRGQNVTFRCDPISEHNRLYWYRQTLGQGPEFLTYFQNEAQLEKSRLLSDRFSAERPKGSFSTLEIQRTEQGDSAMYLCASSSGTGGSYGYTFGSGTRLTVV.

This clone appeared a single time. The CDR3 DNA follows: TGTGCCAGCAGCGGGGAGCCCGAGTACAATGAGCAGTTCTTC. Amino acid sequence: CASSGEPEYNEQFF. J is TRBJ2-1 and V is TRBV9; a possible D gene is TRBD2 (5 bases). Germline V lookup: CDR1 SGDLS, CDR2 YYNGEE. V was trimmed by 3 bases and J by 4 bases, leaving 11 bases between them. The CDR3 has 14 residues.

The chain is built from TRBV28 and TRBJ2-4; perhaps TRBD1 as D (7 bases). Germline V gene sequence: CDR1 MDHEN, CDR2 SYDVKM. The CDR3 length is 16 residues. V was pared by 5 bases and J by 2 bases, with 16 bases between. The CDR3: CASSPTGTLTKNIQYF. The DNA of the CDR3 is TGTGCCAGCAGTCCGACAGGGACTTTAACCAAAAACATTCAGTACTTC.

This clone has a handful of counts. The gene calls are TRBV7-6 and TRBJ1-1; D is possibly TRBD1 (5 bases). Trimming took 5 bases from V and 3 from J, leaving 10 bases between them. The germline V gene has CDR1 SGHVS and CDR2 FNYEAQ. This CDR3 contains 13 residues. This CDR3 reads CASSRQIDTEAFF. The CDR3 coding sequence is TGTGCCAGCAGCCGACAGATAGACACTGAAGCTTTCTTT. The full variable domain, its missing parts supplied by reference TRBV7-6 and TRBJ1-1, is GAGVSQSPRYKVTKRGQDVALRCDPISGHVSLYWYRQALGQGPEFLTYFNYEAQQDKSGLPNDRFSAERPEGSISTLTIQRTEQRDSAMYRCASSRQIDTEAFFGQGTRLTVV.